A selection of T cell receptor beta chains follows, all from one sample in a study of T cells in Graves' hyperthyroidism and ophthalmopathy. TCRdb recomputed calls from the multiplex PCR reads with MiXCR, one row per CDR3 protein. The sample has fewer than 450,000 distinct CDR3 sequences; more than 12% are singletons. The sample comprised blood. All receptors come from a man aged 45-65 years with Graves' ophthalmopathy. Each CDR3 is given with its conserved first and last residue. A D gene is named only where the DNA matches it firmly. Clone size is not always given. Where it is, it says once, few, many or a class for expanded clones.

j_gene | v_gene | abundance | d_gene | CDR3aa | CDR3nt
TRBJ2-3 | TRBV11-2 | many | - | CASSLAVEFPQYF | TGTGCCAGCAGCTTAGCCGTTGAGTTTCCGCAGTATTTT
TRBJ1-5 | TRBV15 | many | - | CATSREKGQGQPQHF | TGTGCCACCAGCAGAGAGAAGGGACAAGGTCAGCCCCAGCATTTT
TRBJ1-1 | TRBV5-1 | many | - | CASSLRTDNTEAFF | TGCGCCAGCAGCCTCCGGACGGACAACACTGAAGCTTTCTTT
TRBJ2-5 | TRBV19 | once | - | CASSSTGSAETQYF | TGTGCCAGTAGTTCAACCGGGAGTGCGGAGACCCAGTACTTC
TRBJ1-5 | TRBV30 | many | - | CAWTRGSVVPGNQPQHF | TGTGCCTGGACTCGCGGGTCTGTAGTTCCTGGCAATCAGCCCCAGCATTTT
TRBJ2-7 | TRBV6-1 | few | - | CASSGTASYEQYF | TGTGCCAGCAGCGGAACAGCGTCCTACGAGCAGTACTTC
TRBJ1-1 | TRBV30 | many | - | CAWSVRTTEAFF | TGTGCCTGGAGTGTTCGGACGACTGAAGCTTTCTTT
TRBJ1-1 | TRBV18 | many | - | CASSPGQRNTEAFF | TGTGCCAGCTCACCCGGTCAGAGGAACACTGAAGCTTTCTTT
TRBJ1-5 | TRBV7-9 | - | - | CASSVTESNQPQHF | TGTGCCAGCAGCGTTACAGAGAGCAATCAGCCCCAGCATTTT
TRBJ1-6 | TRBV18 | once | TRBD1 | CAGSPGRTGPNSPLHF | TGTGCCGGCTCACCGGGAAGGACAGGACCGAACTCACCCCTCCACTTT
TRBJ1-2 | TRBV19 | few | - | CASSIVGVSGYTF | TGTGCCAGTAGTATAGTGGGGGTATCTGGCTACACCTTC
TRBJ2-3 | TRBV7-9 | many | - | CASSFFRDWITDTQYF | TGTGCCAGCAGCTTTTTCCGGGACTGGATCACAGATACGCAGTATTTT
TRBJ2-7 | TRBV3-1 | many | TRBD2 | CASSHRVLSSPGLAGGEQYF | TGTGCCAGCAGCCACCGTGTCCTCTCATCTCCGGGACTAGCGGGAGGCGAGCAGTACTTC
TRBJ2-1 | TRBV29-1 | few | - | CSVVRGRGNEQFF | TGCAGCGTTGTGAGGGGACGGGGCAATGAGCAGTTCTTC
TRBJ1-1 | TRBV5-1 | - | - | CASSSGENTEAFF | TGCGCCAGCAGCTCAGGAGAGAACACTGAAGCTTTCTTT
TRBJ2-3 | TRBV9 | many | - | CASSVTGVSDTQYF | TGTGCCAGCAGCGTTACGGGAGTTTCAGATACGCAGTATTTT
TRBJ1-1 | TRBV6-1 | many | - | CASSPDEPGRWNTEAFF | TGTGCCAGCAGTCCAGACGAACCGGGACGGTGGAACACTGAAGCTTTCTTT
TRBJ1-1 | TRBV29-1 | - | - | CSVEENTEAFF | TGCAGCGTTGAAGAGAACACTGAAGCTTTCTTT
TRBJ1-1 | TRBV6-1 | many | TRBD1 | CASRPQGRNTEAFF | TGTGCCAGCAGACCACAGGGGCGGAACACTGAAGCTTTCTTT
TRBJ2-7 | TRBV5-8 | many | - | CASSTTLTYEQYF | TGTGCCAGCAGTACGACATTGACCTACGAGCAGTACTTC